The next 4 T cell receptor beta chains were all read from a single sample in a study of blood T cell repertoires in COVID-19. Libraries were prepared by immunoSEQ multiplex PCR; TCRdb keeps only in-frame clonotypes and omits some of them. The repertoire holds some 530,000 clones, with 80% to 90% as singletons. What was sequenced was PBMCs or T cells enriched from blood (not recorded which). Every receptor here comes from an older woman who had recovered from COVID-19.

J is TRBJ1-6 and V is TRBV5-5, with D perhaps TRBD1 (5 bases). Between the trimmed V and J ends, which lost 5 bases and 6 bases, there was a span of 9 bases. Germline V gene data show CDR1 as SGHKS and CDR2 as YYEKEE (reference sequence). The CDR3 loop spans 13 amino acids. The CDR3 is CASRGEANSPLHF. The CDR3 DNA reads TGTGCCAGCAGGGGGGAGGCTAATTCACCCCTCCACTTT.

The chain is built from TRBV9 and TRBJ2-1; the D is unclear. The germline gives CDR1 SGDLS, CDR2 YYNGEE. V gave up 0 bases and J gave up 2 bases, with 6 bases separating them. CDR3 length: 14 amino acids. In DNA form, the CDR3 reads TGTGCCAGCAGCGTAGGGCAGGCCTACAATGAGCAGTTCTTC. This codes for CASSVGQAYNEQFF.

V is TRBV7-6 and J is TRBJ1-1; D may be TRBD1 (5 bases). Trimming left V 5 bases short and J 5 bases short, with 12 bases between. The CDR3 loop spans 13 amino acids. Germline assignment: CDR1 SGHVS and CDR2 FNYEAQ. CDR3 loop: CASSPFGGTEAFF. CDR3 nucleotide sequence: TGTGCCAGCAGCCCCTTTGGGGGGACTGAAGCTTTCTTT.

The chain carries TRBV7-2 and TRBJ1-1; D is ambiguous. Germline values: CDR1 SGHTA, CDR2 FQGNSA. V dropped 0 bases and J dropped 0 bases, with 8 bases sitting between them. The CDR3 runs 15 residues. CDR3 amino acids: CASSLAWALNTEAFF. The CDR3 nucleotides are TGTGCCAGCAGCTTAGCTTGGGCCTTGAACACTGAAGCTTTCTTT. Supplemented by reference TRBV7-2 and TRBJ1-1, the full variable domain reads GAGVSQSPSNKVTEKGKDVELRCDPISGHTALYWYRQSLGQGLEFLIYFQGNSAPDKSGLPSDRFSAERTGGSVSTLTIQRTQQEDSAVYLCASSLAWALNTEAFFGQGTRLTVV.